This passage covers 2 T cell receptor beta chains from one sample sequenced in a study of blood T cell repertoires in COVID-19. TCRdb keeps only in-frame clones here, not all; method: immunoSEQ multiplex PCR. This sample has roughly 60,000 clones, with approximately 75% found just once. The sequenced material came from peripheral blood. The origin of the receptors is a man older than 75 with acute or convalescent COVID-19.

The sample holds a few counts of this clone. The chain's CDR3 is CASSAGGAGDTEAFF. The CDR3 bases are TGCGCCAGCAGCGCAGGGGGCGCCGGGGACACTGAAGCTTTCTTT. The chain recombines TRBV5-1 with TRBJ1-1, with TRBD1 identical over 8 bases. The CDR3 covers 15 residues. CDR1 is SGHRS and CDR2 is YFSETQ in the germline V gene. Unmatched junction bases numbered 8, after V lost 4 bases and J lost 3 bases. Full variable domain (rest looked up from reference TRBV5-1 and TRBJ1-1): KAGVTQTPRYLIKTRGQQVTLSCSPISGHRSVSWYQQTPGQGLQFLFEYFSETQRNKGNFPGRFSGRQFSNSRSEMNVSTLELGDSALYLCASSAGGAGDTEAFFGQGTRLTVV.

The chain uses TRBV7-8 and TRBJ1-4, with D possibly TRBD1 on 5 matching bases. The V gene's germline CDR1 is SGHVS and CDR2 FQNEAQ. The CDR3 extends over 17 amino acids. Between the trimmed V and J ends, which lost 1 base and 3 bases, there was a span of 15 bases. The CDR3 DNA reads TGTGCCAGCAGCTTAGGGGAGGGGCGCAGTGCTAATGAAAAACTGTTTTTT. This sequence encodes CASSLGEGRSANEKLFF.